The 20 T cell receptor beta chains reported below all come from one sample, sequenced in a study of T cells in Graves' hyperthyroidism and ophthalmopathy. It was RNA transcripts that yielded the amplified TCR beta CDR3 regions. The HTBI primer set was used in a first-round RT-PCR of the TCR CDR3. One entry per CDR3 protein, called by TCRdb with MiXCR from the multiplex PCR reads. The repertoire holds around 570,000 distinct CDR3 sequences, with roughly 21% as singletons. The sample taken for sequencing was blood. The receptor source for this set is a man aged 40-55 years with Graves' ophthalmopathy.

This clonotype was counted at least ten times. The genes are TRBV29-1 and TRBJ1-1; perhaps TRBD1 as D (5 bases). The V end lost 1 base, the J end lost 1 base, and 7 bases lay between the germline ends. Germline loops: CDR1 SQVTM, CDR2 ANQGSEA. The CDR3 is 13 amino acids. This chain's CDR3 is CSVEGDRNTEAFF. The DNA of the CDR3 is TGCAGCGTTGAAGGCGACAGGAACACTGAAGCTTTCTTT. Full variable domain (remainder filled in from reference TRBV29-1 and TRBJ1-1): SAVISQKPSRDICQRGTSLTIQCQVDSQVTMMFWYRQQPGQSLTLIATANQGSEATYESGFVIDKFPISRPNLTFSTLTVSNMSPEDSSIYLCSVEGDRNTEAFFGQGTRLTVV.

This chain joins TRBV5-1 and TRBJ2-1, with 7 bases fitting TRBD2. The V gene's germline CDR1 is SGHRS and CDR2 YFSETQ. The junction had 8 bases not matched to a gene; V was cut back by 0 bases and J by 8 bases. This CDR3 region has 15 residues. For the CDR3, the DNA is TGCGCCAGCAGCTTGGTGGGGAGGGCCAGAGATGAGCAGTTCTTC. This translates into CASSLVGRARDEQFF.

This clonotype has a handful of counts. With a much larger clone just one base away, this may be a read error. The chain carries TRBV30 and TRBJ1-4; D not certain. The CDR3 extends over 14 amino acids. From germline, CDR1 is GTSNPN and CDR2 SVGIG (reference sequence). CDR3 amino acids: CAWSVSATKEKLLF. CDR3 DNA sequence: TGTGCCTGGAGTGTTAGTGCAACTAAGGAAAAACTGCTTTTT.

The V gene is TRBV29-1, the J gene TRBJ2-2, with a weak D call TRBD2 (9 bases). CDR3 length: 14 residues. Germline V gene lookup returns CDR1 SQVTM and CDR2 ANQGSEA. The DNA of the CDR3 is TGCGGCGGGAGGGGACAGGACTACACCGGGGAGCTGTTTTTT. This encodes CGGRGQDYTGELFF.

This clonotype was seen a handful of times. The chain is built from TRBV20-1 and TRBJ1-1, with D uncertain. The V gene lost 2 bases and the J gene lost 6 bases, with 13 bases spanning the gap. CDR3 size: 13 residues. Per germline, CDR1 DFQATT and CDR2 SNEGSKA (reference sequence). Here the CDR3 reads CSARPPVRPEAFF. Here the CDR3 DNA reads TGCAGTGCTAGACCCCCTGTTAGACCTGAAGCTTTCTTT.

Many counts were recorded for this clonotype. This rearrangement joins TRBV13 to TRBJ2-7, with 10 bases lining up with TRBD1. In germline, CDR1 is PRHDT, CDR2 FYEKMQ (reference sequence). The CDR3 totals 14 residues. V gave up 2 bases and J gave up 6 bases; unmatched junction bases: 4. In nucleotides, the CDR3 is TGTGCCAGCAGCTTACGACAGGGGGCTCGCGAGCAGTACTTC. Amino acid sequence: CASSLRQGAREQYF.

In this sample, this clonotype turned up many times. The chain recombines TRBV7-9 with TRBJ2-5; 7 positions agree with TRBD2. Germline V gene lookup returns CDR1 SEHNR and CDR2 FQNEAQ (reference sequence). CDR3 length equals 13 residues. The V and J ends lost 6 bases and 0 bases, in that order; junction bases with no gene match: 1. CDR3 in DNA: TGTGCCAGCAGAGCGGGACACCAAGAGACCCAGTACTTC. The encoded protein is CASRAGHQETQYF.

The chain is built from TRBV3-1 and TRBJ2-3; 12 nucleotides align to TRBD2. With V trimmed by 1 base and J by 4 bases, 6 bases remained unmatched. CDR1 LGHDT and CDR2 YNNKEL come from the germline V gene (reference sequence). The CDR3 is 17 residues long. The CDR3 loop is CASSQGLAGENADTQYF. In DNA form, the CDR3 reads TGTGCCAGCAGCCAAGGACTAGCGGGGGAGAACGCAGATACGCAGTATTTT.

The chain employs TRBV30 and TRBJ1-1; D is perhaps TRBD1 (6 bases). The CDR3 is 12 amino acids. Germline V gene sequence: CDR1 GTSNPN, CDR2 SVGIG (reference sequence). The germline V and J ends were trimmed by 4 bases and 4 bases, with 10 bases remaining between them. DNA of the CDR3: TGTGCCTGGAAGGGGGGAGCCACTGAAGCTTTCTTT. It codes for CAWKGGATEAFF.

The table lists this clonotype with a few counts. The J gene is TRBJ1-2, the V gene TRBV6-1; TRBD1 might be the D (5 bases). Germline V lookup: CDR1 MNHNS, CDR2 SASEGT. Trimming removed 6 bases at V and 5 bases at J, with 10 bases between. This CDR3 has 12 residues. This chain's CDR3 is CASRPQDYGYTF. The CDR3 region has the DNA TGTGCCAGCAGACCACAGGATTATGGCTACACCTTC.

The rearrangement uses TRBV2 and TRBJ2-5, with TRBD2 as a possible D gene (5 bases). The CDR3 runs to 14 residues. Germline-derived CDR1 and CDR2 are SNHLY and FYNNEI. V was pared by 3 bases and J by 7 bases, with 15 bases between. The CDR3 spells CASSDQQKDWTQYF. CDR3 bases: TGTGCCAGCAGTGATCAACAGAAGGACTGGACCCAGTACTTC. Using reference TRBV2 and TRBJ2-5 for the parts outside the CDR3, the full variable domain is EPEVTQTPSHQVTQMGQEVILRCVPISNHLYFYWYRQILGQKVEFLVSFYNNEISEKSEIFDDQFSVERPDGSNFTLKIRSTKLEDSAMYFCASSDQQKDWTQYFGPGTRLLVL.

This clonotype was counted ten times or more. The V call is TRBV5-1, the J call TRBJ2-1; TRBD2 matches at 7 bases. The trim removed 5 bases at V and 8 bases at J, leaving 7 bases unmatched. In germline, CDR1 is SGHRS, CDR2 YFSETQ. The CDR3 runs to 13 residues. The CDR3 is CASSSSSGHEQFF. The CDR3 DNA follows: TGCGCCAGCAGTTCATCTAGCGGCCATGAGCAGTTCTTC.

This chain links TRBV30 with TRBJ1-2; the D gene is possibly TRBD1 (5 bases). Trimming shortened V by 1 base and J by 4 bases, and 16 bases separated the two germline ends. The length of the CDR3 is 15 residues. Germline V lookup: CDR1 GTSNPN, CDR2 SVGIG (reference sequence). This CDR3 is CAWSAQKGSGYGYTF. CDR3 DNA sequence: TGTGCCTGGAGTGCCCAGAAGGGGAGCGGCTATGGCTACACCTTC.

At least ten counts were recorded for this clonotype. The V call is TRBV27, the J call TRBJ2-1; a possible D gene is TRBD2 (6 bases). V was trimmed by 2 bases and J by 2 bases, leaving 10 bases between them. Germline CDR1 is MNHEY and CDR2 is SMNVEV (reference sequence). The CDR3 is 15 residues long. The CDR3 protein is CASSLREVTYNEQFF. Written as DNA, the CDR3 is TGTGCCAGCAGTTTAAGGGAGGTCACCTACAATGAGCAGTTCTTC.

This clonotype was found a few times. The chain joins TRBV6-1 to TRBJ1-6, with D perhaps TRBD1 (6 bases). CDR1 and CDR2 from the germline V gene are MNHNS and SASEGT. This CDR3 comprises 13 residues. The germline V and J ends were trimmed by 7 bases and 5 bases, with 9 bases remaining between them. The CDR3 here is CASNNRDNSPLHF. The DNA of the CDR3 is TGTGCCAGCAATAACAGGGATAATTCACCCCTCCACTTT.

This clonotype was observed a handful of times. The chain has TRBV9 and TRBJ2-3; the D gene is possibly TRBD2 (5 bases). The V end lost 4 bases, the J end lost 0 bases, and 12 bases lay between the germline ends. This CDR3 is built from 15 residues. From germline, CDR1 is SGDLS and CDR2 YYNGEE. The CDR3 region is CASSPSPRSTDTQYF. In DNA form, the CDR3 reads TGTGCCAGCAGCCCTAGCCCTAGGAGCACAGATACGCAGTATTTT.

This clonotype was seen more than once but under ten times. The chain combines TRBV10-3 with TRBJ2-1, with 11 bases fitting TRBD2. CDR3 length equals 16 residues. V dropped 6 bases and J dropped 4; count of bases not matched to a gene: 8. The germline V gene has CDR1 ENHRY and CDR2 SYGVKD. Here the CDR3 reads CAIRDPSGRHYNEQFF. In DNA form, the CDR3 reads TGTGCCATCAGAGATCCTAGCGGGAGGCATTACAATGAGCAGTTCTTC.

The gene calls are TRBV2 and TRBJ1-3; D remains ambiguous. The germline V and J ends were trimmed by 8 bases and 2 bases, with 10 bases remaining between them. There are 13 residues in the CDR3. Looked up from germline, CDR1 is SNHLY and CDR2 is FYNNEI. The CDR3 is CASLATPGNTIYF. For the CDR3, the DNA is TGTGCCAGCCTAGCGACACCTGGAAACACCATATATTTT.

This sequence joins TRBV6-2 or TRBV6-3 and TRBJ2-7; TRBD1 matches 9 bases. The junction had 6 bases not matched to a gene; V was cut back by 6 bases and J by 3 bases. CDR3 length equals 14 residues. Per the germline V gene, CDR1 is MNHEY and CDR2 is SVGEGT. The chain's CDR3 is CASRSGTGYYEQYF. The CDR3 nucleotides read TGTGCCAGCAGGTCGGGGACAGGGTACTACGAGCAGTACTTC.

This clonotype came up a few times. V usage is TRBV20-1 and J usage is TRBJ2-1; D may be TRBD2 (7 bases). The V and J ends lost 3 bases and 3 bases respectively, with 12 bases between them. CDR1 DFQATT and CDR2 SNEGSKA come from the germline V gene (reference sequence). This CDR3 has 14 residues. The CDR3 protein is CSASRRGLYNEQFF. In nucleotides, the CDR3 is TGCAGTGCTAGTCGGCGGGGGCTCTACAATGAGCAGTTCTTC.